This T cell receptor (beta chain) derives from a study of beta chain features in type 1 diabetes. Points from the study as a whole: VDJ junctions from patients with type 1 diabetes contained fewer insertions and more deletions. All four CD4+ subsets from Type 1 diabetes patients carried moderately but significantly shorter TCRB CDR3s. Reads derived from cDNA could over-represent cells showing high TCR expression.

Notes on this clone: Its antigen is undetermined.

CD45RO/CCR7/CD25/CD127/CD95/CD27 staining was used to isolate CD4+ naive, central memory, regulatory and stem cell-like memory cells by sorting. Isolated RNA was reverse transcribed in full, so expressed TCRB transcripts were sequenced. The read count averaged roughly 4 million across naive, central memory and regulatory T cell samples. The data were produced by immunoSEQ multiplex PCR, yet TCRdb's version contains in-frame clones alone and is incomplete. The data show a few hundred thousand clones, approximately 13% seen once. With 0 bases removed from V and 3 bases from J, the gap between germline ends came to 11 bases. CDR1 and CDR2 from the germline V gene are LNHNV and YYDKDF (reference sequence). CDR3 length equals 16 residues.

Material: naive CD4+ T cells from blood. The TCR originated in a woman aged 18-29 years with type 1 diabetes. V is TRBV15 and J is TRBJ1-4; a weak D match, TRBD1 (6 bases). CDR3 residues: CATSRDVGAANEKLFF. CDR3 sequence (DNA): TGTGCCACCAGCAGAGATGTGGGGGCAGCTAATGAAAAACTGTTTTTT.